The clone carrying this TCR beta chain was detected ten times or more. These data originate in a study of T-cell reconstitution after alpha-beta-depleted transplantation in children. The CDR3 runs to 13 residues. The germline gives CDR1 SGHRS, CDR2 YFSETQ. The V and J ends lost 1 base and 4 bases respectively, with 6 bases between them. TCRbeta library preparation incorporated unique molecular identifiers. TCRdb reprocessed the PCR reads via MiXCR and lists one record per CDR3 protein. This table has under 850,000 distinct CDR3 sequences, roughly 13% appearing once. The sequences come from PBMCs, collected before TCRalphabeta/CD19-depleted stem cell transplant. The source is a girl aged 2-10 years with congenital amegakaryocytic thrombocytopenia, due to receive a stem cell transplant. The V and J genes are TRBV5-1 and TRBJ2-1; weak D call: TRBD1 (6 bases). CDR3 loop: CASSLRGYNEQFF. In DNA, the CDR3 is TGCGCCAGCAGCTTGAGGGGGTACAATGAGCAGTTCTTC. Drawing the rest from reference TRBV5-1 and TRBJ2-1, the complete variable domain is KAGVTQTPRYLIKTRGQQVTLSCSPISGHRSVSWYQQTPGQGLQFLFEYFSETQRNKGNFPGRFSGRQFSNSRSEMNVSTLELGDSALYLCASSLRGYNEQFFGPGTRLTVL.